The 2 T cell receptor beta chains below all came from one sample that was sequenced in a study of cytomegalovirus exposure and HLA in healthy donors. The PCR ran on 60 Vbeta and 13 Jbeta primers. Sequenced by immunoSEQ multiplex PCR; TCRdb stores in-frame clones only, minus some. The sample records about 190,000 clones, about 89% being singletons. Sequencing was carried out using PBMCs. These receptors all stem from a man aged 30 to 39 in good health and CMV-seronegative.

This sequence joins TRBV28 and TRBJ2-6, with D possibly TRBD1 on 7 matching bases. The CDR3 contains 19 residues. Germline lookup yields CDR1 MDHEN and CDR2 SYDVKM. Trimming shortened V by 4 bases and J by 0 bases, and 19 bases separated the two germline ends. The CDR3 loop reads CASSSDRGRGTSGANVLTF. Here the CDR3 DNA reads TGTGCCAGCAGTTCTGATAGGGGGCGGGGTACCTCTGGGGCCAACGTCCTGACTTTC.

The CDR3 DNA reads TGTGCCAGCAGCCAAGATCGCTCTAGCGGGAGTTACAATGAGCAGTTCTTC. This encodes CASSQDRSSGSYNEQFF. The chain recombines TRBV4-2 with TRBJ2-1; 10 nucleotides align to TRBD2. This CDR3 contains 17 residues. The V and J ends lost 0 bases and 4 bases, in that order; junction bases with no gene match: 6. The germline V gene has CDR1 LGHNA and CDR2 YNFKEQ.